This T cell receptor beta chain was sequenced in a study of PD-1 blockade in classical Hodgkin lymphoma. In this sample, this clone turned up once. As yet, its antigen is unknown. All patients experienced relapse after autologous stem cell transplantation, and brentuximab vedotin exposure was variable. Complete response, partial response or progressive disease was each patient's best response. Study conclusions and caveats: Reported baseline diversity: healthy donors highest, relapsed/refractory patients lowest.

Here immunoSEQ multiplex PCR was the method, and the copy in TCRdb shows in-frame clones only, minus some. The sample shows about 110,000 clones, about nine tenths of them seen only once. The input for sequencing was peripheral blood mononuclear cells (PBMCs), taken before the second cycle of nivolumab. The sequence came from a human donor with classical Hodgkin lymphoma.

The CDR3: CASSQGGGNEQFF. CDR3 nucleotide sequence: TGTGCCAGCAGCCAGGGAGGGGGCAATGAGCAGTTCTTC. The chain links TRBV4-2 to TRBJ2-1; D is perhaps TRBD2 (7 bases). Germline CDR1 reads LGHNA; CDR2 reads YNFKEQ. The CDR3 consists of 13 residues. Trimming took 3 bases from V and 6 from J, leaving 9 bases between them.